These 5 T cell receptor beta chains came from one sample sequenced in a study of T cell repertoires in cytomegalovirus infection. No antigens are known for them. A single record per CDR3 protein comes from TCRdb applying MiXCR to the reads. The table includes 200,000 to 250,000 distinct CDR3 sequences, about 39% detected once. The specimen was CD8+ T cells from cultured PBMCs, collected from culture after CMV antigen stimulation. The receptors shown here come from a human donor in good health (CMV status not recorded). Some clones in this sample may be carry-over from other donors' samples.

V gene TRBV18 combines with J gene TRBJ2-1; D uncertain. This CDR3 spans 13 amino acids. From germline, CDR1 is KGHSH and CDR2 LQKENI. Trimming removed 1 base from V and 5 bases from J, with 6 bases in between. CDR3 protein: CASSPRLNNEQFF. The CDR3 region has the DNA TGTGCCAGCTCACCACGACTTAACAATGAGCAGTTCTTC.

This clonotype was counted only a few times. The rearrangement links TRBV6-5 to TRBJ2-3; D is perhaps TRBD2 (6 bases). From germline, CDR1 is MNHEY and CDR2 SVGAGI. This CDR3 contains 18 residues. V lost 0 bases and J 4 bases, leaving 20 bases between the germline ends. The CDR3 is CASSYSMLVEEGPDTQYF. The CDR3 DNA follows: TGTGCCAGCAGTTACTCGATGCTCGTGGAGGAGGGCCCAGATACGCAGTATTTT.

The chain joins TRBV7-3 to TRBJ2-1, with 8 bases matching TRBD2. V lost 2 bases to trimming and J lost 8 bases; unmatched junction nucleotides: 11. The germline V gene encodes CDR1 SGHTA and CDR2 FQGTGA. This CDR3 region has 16 residues. The CDR3 protein is CASSLGRGTRGDEQFF. For the CDR3, the DNA is TGTGCCAGCAGCTTAGGTCGGGGGACTAGGGGCGATGAGCAGTTCTTC.

The rearrangement links TRBV7-2 to TRBJ2-1; the D is unclear. Trimming cost V 0 bases and J 0 bases, with 12 bases left between them. Looked up from germline, CDR1 is SGHTA and CDR2 is FQGNSA. The CDR3 covers 17 residues. The CDR3 reads CASSLAPGTSSYNEQFF. The CDR3 nucleotides read TGTGCCAGCAGCTTAGCCCCAGGCACAAGCTCCTACAATGAGCAGTTCTTC.

V is TRBV12-3 or TRBV12-4 and J is TRBJ2-1; 8 bases agree with TRBD1. The CDR3 extends over 14 amino acids. The V gene end was trimmed by 6 bases and the J gene end by 4 bases; junction bases not matched to a gene: 5. The CDR3 reads CASSRTGNYNEQFF. DNA for the CDR3: TGTGCCAGCAGCAGGACAGGGAATTACAATGAGCAGTTCTTC.